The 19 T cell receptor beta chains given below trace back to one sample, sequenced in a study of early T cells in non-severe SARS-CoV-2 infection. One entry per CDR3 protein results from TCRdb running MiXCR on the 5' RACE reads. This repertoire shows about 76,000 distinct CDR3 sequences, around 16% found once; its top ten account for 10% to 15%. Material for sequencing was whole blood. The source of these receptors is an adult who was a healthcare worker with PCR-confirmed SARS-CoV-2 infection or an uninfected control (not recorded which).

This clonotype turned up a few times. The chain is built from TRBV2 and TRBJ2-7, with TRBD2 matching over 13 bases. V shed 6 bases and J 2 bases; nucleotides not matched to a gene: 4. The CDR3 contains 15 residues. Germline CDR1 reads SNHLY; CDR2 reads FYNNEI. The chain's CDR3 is CASSGLAGATYEQYF. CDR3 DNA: TGTGCCAGCAGCGGACTAGCGGGGGCCACCTACGAGCAGTACTTC.

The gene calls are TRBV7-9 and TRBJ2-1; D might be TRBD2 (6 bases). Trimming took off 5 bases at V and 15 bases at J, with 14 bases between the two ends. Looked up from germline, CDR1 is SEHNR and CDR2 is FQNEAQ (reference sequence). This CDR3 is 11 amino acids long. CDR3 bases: TGTGCCAGCAGCCCGGGGGAAGGGTTGTTCTTC. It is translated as CASSPGEGLFF.

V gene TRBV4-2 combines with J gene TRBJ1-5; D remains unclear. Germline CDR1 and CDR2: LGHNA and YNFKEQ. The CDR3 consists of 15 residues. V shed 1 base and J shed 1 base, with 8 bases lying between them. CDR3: CASSQARGSNQPQHF. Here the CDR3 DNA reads TGTGCCAGCAGCCAAGCCCGAGGGAGCAATCAGCCCCAGCATTTT.

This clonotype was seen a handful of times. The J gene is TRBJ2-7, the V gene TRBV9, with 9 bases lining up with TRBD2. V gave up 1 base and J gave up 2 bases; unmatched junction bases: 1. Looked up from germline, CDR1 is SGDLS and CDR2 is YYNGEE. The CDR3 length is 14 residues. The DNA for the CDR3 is TGTGCCAGCAGCGTAAGCGGGAGGACCTACGAGCAGTACTTC. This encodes CASSVSGRTYEQYF.

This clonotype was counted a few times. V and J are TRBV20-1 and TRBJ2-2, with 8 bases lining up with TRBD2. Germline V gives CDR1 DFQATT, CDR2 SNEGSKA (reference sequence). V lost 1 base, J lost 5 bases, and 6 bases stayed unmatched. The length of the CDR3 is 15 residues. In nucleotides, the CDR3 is TGCAGTGCTAGAGTGAGCGGGGGAGGGACCGGGGAGCTGTTTTTT. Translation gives CSARVSGGGTGELFF.

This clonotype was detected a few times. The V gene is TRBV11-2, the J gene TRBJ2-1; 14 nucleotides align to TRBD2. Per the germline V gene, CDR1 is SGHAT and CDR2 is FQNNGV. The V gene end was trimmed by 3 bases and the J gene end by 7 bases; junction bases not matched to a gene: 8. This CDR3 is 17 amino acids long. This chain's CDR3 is CASSFGLAGGSLNEQFF. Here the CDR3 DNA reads TGTGCCAGCAGCTTCGGACTAGCGGGGGGTTCCTTAAATGAGCAGTTCTTC.

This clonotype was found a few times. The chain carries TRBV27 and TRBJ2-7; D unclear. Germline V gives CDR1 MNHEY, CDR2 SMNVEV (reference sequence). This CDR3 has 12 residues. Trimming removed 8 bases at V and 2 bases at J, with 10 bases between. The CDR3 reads CASGYDAYEQYF. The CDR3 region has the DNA TGTGCCAGCGGATATGACGCCTACGAGCAGTACTTC.

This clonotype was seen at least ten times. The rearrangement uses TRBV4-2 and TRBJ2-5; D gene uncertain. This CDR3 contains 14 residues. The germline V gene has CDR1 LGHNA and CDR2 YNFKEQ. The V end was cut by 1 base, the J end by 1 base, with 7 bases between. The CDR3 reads CASSQGGVQETQYF. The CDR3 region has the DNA TGTGCCAGCAGCCAAGGAGGCGTCCAAGAGACCCAGTACTTC.

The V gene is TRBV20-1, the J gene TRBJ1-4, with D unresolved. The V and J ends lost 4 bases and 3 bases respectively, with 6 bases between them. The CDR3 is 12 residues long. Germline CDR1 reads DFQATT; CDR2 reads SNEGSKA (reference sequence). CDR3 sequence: CSAIKANEKLFF. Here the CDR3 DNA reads TGCAGTGCTATTAAAGCTAATGAAAAACTGTTTTTT.

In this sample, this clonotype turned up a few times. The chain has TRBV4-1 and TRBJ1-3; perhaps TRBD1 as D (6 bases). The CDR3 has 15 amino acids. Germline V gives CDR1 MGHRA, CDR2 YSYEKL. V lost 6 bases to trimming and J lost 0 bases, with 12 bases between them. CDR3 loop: CASRYDRSSGNTIYF. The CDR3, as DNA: TGCGCCAGCAGATACGACAGGAGCTCTGGAAACACCATATATTTT.

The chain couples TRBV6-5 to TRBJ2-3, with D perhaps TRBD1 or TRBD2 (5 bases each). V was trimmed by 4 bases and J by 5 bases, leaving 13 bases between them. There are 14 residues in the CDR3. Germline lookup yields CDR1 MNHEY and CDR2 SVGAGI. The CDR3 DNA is TGTGCCAGCAGTTCCCAGGGACCCGGAGATACGCAGTATTTT. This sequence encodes CASSSQGPGDTQYF.

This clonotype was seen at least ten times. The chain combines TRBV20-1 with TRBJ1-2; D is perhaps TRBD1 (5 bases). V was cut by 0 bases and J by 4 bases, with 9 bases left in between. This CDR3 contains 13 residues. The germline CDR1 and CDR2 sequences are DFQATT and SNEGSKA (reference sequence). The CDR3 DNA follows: TGCAGTGCTAGAGAGGGGGGATTCTATGGCTACACCTTC. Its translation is CSAREGGFYGYTF.

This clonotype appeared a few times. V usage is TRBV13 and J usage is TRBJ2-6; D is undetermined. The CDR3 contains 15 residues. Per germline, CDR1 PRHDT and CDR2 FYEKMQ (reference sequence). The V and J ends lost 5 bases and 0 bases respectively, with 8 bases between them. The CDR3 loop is CASSLWGSGANVLTF. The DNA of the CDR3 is TGTGCCAGCAGCCTATGGGGCTCTGGGGCCAACGTCCTGACTTTC.

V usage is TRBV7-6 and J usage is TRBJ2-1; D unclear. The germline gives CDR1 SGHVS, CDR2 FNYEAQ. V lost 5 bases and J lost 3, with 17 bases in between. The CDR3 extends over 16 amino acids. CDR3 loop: CASSLGPGAGYNEQFF. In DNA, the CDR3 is TGTGCCAGCAGCCTAGGGCCCGGAGCCGGCTACAATGAGCAGTTCTTC. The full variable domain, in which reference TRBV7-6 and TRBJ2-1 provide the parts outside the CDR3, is GAGVSQSPRYKVTKRGQDVALRCDPISGHVSLYWYRQALGQGPEFLTYFNYEAQQDKSGLPNDRFSAERPEGSISTLTIQRTEQRDSAMYRCASSLGPGAGYNEQFFGPGTRLTVL.

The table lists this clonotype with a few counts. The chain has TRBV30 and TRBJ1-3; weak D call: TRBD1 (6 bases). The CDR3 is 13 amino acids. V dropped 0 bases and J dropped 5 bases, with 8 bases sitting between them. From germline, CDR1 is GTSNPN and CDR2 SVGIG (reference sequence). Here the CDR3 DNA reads TGTGCCTGGAGTGTACAGGGAAGAAACACCATATATTTT. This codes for CAWSVQGRNTIYF.

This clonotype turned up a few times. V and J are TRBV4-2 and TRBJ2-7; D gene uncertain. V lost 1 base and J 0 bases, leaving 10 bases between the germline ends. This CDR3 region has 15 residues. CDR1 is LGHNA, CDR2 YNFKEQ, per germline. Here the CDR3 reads CASSQVPLSSYEQYF. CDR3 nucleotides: TGTGCCAGCAGCCAAGTCCCGCTGAGCTCCTACGAGCAGTACTTC.

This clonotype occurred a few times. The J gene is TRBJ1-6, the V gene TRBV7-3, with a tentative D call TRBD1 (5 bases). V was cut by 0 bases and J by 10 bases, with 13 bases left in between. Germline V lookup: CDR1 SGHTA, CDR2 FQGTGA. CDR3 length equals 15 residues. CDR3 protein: CASSLTAQEGSPLHF. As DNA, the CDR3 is TGTGCCAGCAGCTTAACGGCACAGGAGGGATCACCCCTCCACTTT. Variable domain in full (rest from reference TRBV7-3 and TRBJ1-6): GAGVSQTPSNKVTEKGKYVELRCDPISGHTALYWYRQSLGQGPEFLIYFQGTGAADDSGLPNDRFFAVRPEGSVSTLKIQRTERGDSAVYLCASSLTAQEGSPLHFGNGTRLTVT.

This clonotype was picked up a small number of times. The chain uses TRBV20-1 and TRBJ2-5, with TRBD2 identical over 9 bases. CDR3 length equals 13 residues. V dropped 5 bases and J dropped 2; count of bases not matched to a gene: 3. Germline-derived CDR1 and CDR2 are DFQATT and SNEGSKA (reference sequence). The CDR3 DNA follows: TGCAGTGCTTTAGCGGGAGAACAAGAGACCCAGTACTTC. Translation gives CSALAGEQETQYF.

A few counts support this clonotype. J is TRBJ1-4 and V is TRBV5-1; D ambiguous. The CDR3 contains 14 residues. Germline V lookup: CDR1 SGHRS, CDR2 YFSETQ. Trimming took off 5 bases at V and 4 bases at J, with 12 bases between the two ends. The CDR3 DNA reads TGCGCCAGCAGAACCTCGCACAGTAATGAAAAACTGTTTTTT. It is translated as CASRTSHSNEKLFF.